This T cell receptor beta chain was retrieved from a study of OX40 agonist ivuxolimab in advanced cancers. Study-wide points: There were also nonresponders showing low normalized T-cell clonal expansion. At 0.1-3.0 mg/kg, partial responders had clonal expansion among the lowest observed.

Assay: immunoSEQ multiplex PCR; the TCRdb copy retains only in-frame clones and omits some. The data show over 80,000 clones, 75% to 95% seen once. A word on this clone: What it binds is unknown.

People who had autoimmune disease history or systemic immunosuppression were excluded. Germline CDR1 and CDR2: ENHRY and SYGVKD. V lost 3 bases to trimming and J lost 2 bases; unmatched junction nucleotides: 2. The CDR3 spans 14 residues. This clonotype was sampled from an adult with an advanced solid tumor such as melanoma, head and neck, liver or kidney cancer. The sample in question was CD4+ or CD8+ T cells sorted from blood, obtained in a trial of the OX40 agonist ivuxolimab. The chain recombines TRBV10-3 with TRBJ1-2, with TRBD1 matching 8 bases. The CDR3 coding sequence is TGTGCCATCAGTGAACAGGGGGAGAACTATGGCTACACCTTC. This sequence encodes CAISEQGENYGYTF.